Below, 11 T cell receptor beta chains from the same sample are listed, as sequenced in a study of shared clonotypes between healthy human individuals. TCRdb's copy holds only in-frame clones and misses some; the assay was immunoSEQ multiplex PCR. The data contain fewer than 3 million clones, about nine tenths of them singletons. The sequenced sample was naive CD4+ T cells from PBMCs. The subset denotes: CD45RA+ positively selected. The receptors here all came from a man aged 18 to 35 in good health. Some clones in this sample may be carry-over from other donors' samples.

The chain couples TRBV7-2 to TRBJ1-5, with D unresolved. Germline V gives CDR1 SGHTA, CDR2 FQGNSA. This CDR3 has 15 residues. V lost 3 bases to trimming and J lost 7 bases, with 16 bases between them. The CDR3 loop is CASSFRAGDGQPQHF. The CDR3 region has the DNA TGTGCCAGCAGCTTCCGCGCAGGTGATGGCCAGCCCCAGCATTTT.

As concerns this clone: The sample carries other DNA sequences with the same CDR3. This chain joins TRBV11-2 and TRBJ1-4; 8 nucleotides line up with TRBD1. The CDR3 is 13 amino acids. The germline V gene has CDR1 SGHAT and CDR2 FQNNGV. The junction had 1 base not matched to a gene; V was cut back by 3 bases and J by 7 bases. The DNA of the CDR3 is TGTGCCAGCAGCTTGGACAGGGTTGAAAAACTGTTTTTT. Translation: CASSLDRVEKLFF.

This clone appeared a few times. The gene calls are TRBV4-1 and TRBJ1-2; TRBD1 matches 9 bases. The CDR3 has 16 residues. With 1 base clipped from V and 3 bases from J, the junction kept 6 bases outside the gene matches. Germline values: CDR1 MGHRA, CDR2 YSYEKL. The CDR3 region is CASSQGTGDLDYGYTF. The CDR3 nucleotides are TGCGCCAGCAGCCAAGGGACAGGGGATCTAGACTATGGCTACACCTTC.

The rearrangement links TRBV29-1 to TRBJ1-3; the D is unclear. Germline V gene data show CDR1 as SQVTM and CDR2 as ANQGSEA. This CDR3 comprises 14 residues. Trimming removed 7 bases from V and 0 bases from J, with 13 bases in between. Here the CDR3 DNA reads TGCAGCGCCGTAGGACGGAGCTCTGGAAACACCATATATTTT. Translated: CSAVGRSSGNTIYF.

This chain uses TRBV9 with TRBJ1-5, with D possibly being TRBD1 (6 bases). CDR3 length: 15 residues. Per germline, CDR1 SGDLS and CDR2 YYNGEE. Trimming removed 3 bases from V and 4 bases from J, with 14 bases in between. The CDR3 region has the DNA TGTGCCAGCAGCGGAAGCGCCACAGGGAATCAGCCCCAGCATTTT. Protein: CASSGSATGNQPQHF.

The chain couples TRBV4-3 to TRBJ2-7, with D possibly matching TRBD1 (6 bases). Germline V lookup: CDR1 LGHNA, CDR2 YSLEER. Trimming cost V 2 bases and J 4 bases, with 15 bases left between them. This CDR3 spans 15 amino acids. CDR3 sequence reads: CASSQTGLELYEQYF. Here the CDR3 DNA reads TGCGCCAGCAGCCAAACAGGGCTAGAACTTTACGAGCAGTACTTC.

This sequence joins TRBV30 and TRBJ2-3; perhaps TRBD2 as D (6 bases). V dropped 1 base and J dropped 8 bases, with 10 bases sitting between them. The CDR3 runs 12 residues. CDR1 and CDR2 (germline): GTSNPN, SVGIG (reference sequence). The CDR3 spells CAWSGDSGTQYF. As DNA, the CDR3 is TGTGCCTGGAGTGGGGACTCCGGTACGCAGTATTTT.

This clone appeared a single time. The chain joins TRBV7-9 to TRBJ1-1, with D perhaps TRBD1 (6 bases). With 4 bases removed from V and 6 bases from J, the gap between germline ends came to 12 bases. Germline-derived CDR1 and CDR2 are SEHNR and FQNEAQ (reference sequence). This CDR3 contains 13 residues. The CDR3 DNA is TGTGCCAGCAGCTATGATAGGACAGCTGAAGCTTTCTTT. The encoded protein is CASSYDRTAEAFF. The full variable domain, completed using reference TRBV7-9 and TRBJ1-1, is DTGVSQNPRHKITKRGQNVTFRCDPISEHNRLYWYRQTLGQGPEFLTYFQNEAQLEKSRLLSDRFSAERPKGSFSTLEIQRTEQGDSAMYLCASSYDRTAEAFFGQGTRLTVV.

The chain combines TRBV7-3 with TRBJ2-7; D might be TRBD1 or TRBD2, each matching 5 bases. Germline V gives CDR1 SGHTA, CDR2 FQGTGA. The CDR3 is 14 amino acids. V was cut by 7 bases and J by 9 bases, with 22 bases left in between. Here the CDR3 DNA reads TGTGCCAGCATGGGCGGGCGAGTACAGACAGTGCAGTACTTC. Its translation: CASMGGRVQTVQYF.

The CDR3, as DNA: TGTGCCAGCAGTTTAGGCGGGCAGGGGGCGAGAGCTTTCTTT. It yields the protein CASSLGGQGARAFF. V and J are TRBV28 and TRBJ1-1; 8 bases map to TRBD1. V was clipped by 2 bases and J by 10 bases; unmatched bases: 9. Germline assignment: CDR1 MDHEN and CDR2 SYDVKM. The CDR3 consists of 14 residues.

This chain links TRBV6-5 with TRBJ2-2, with D tentatively TRBD1 (6 bases). The ends were cut back, 5 bases at V and 5 bases at J, with 12 bases in the middle. CDR1 and CDR2 from the germline V gene are MNHEY and SVGAGI. This CDR3 is 14 amino acids long. CDR3 sequence (DNA): TGTGCCAGCAGTGCAGGGGATAGGACCGGGGAGCTGTTTTTT. The encoded protein is CASSAGDRTGELFF.